The following is a T cell receptor (beta chain) sequence with its context. The CDR3 totals 13 residues. Germline CDR1 is SSHAT and CDR2 is FNYEAQ (reference sequence). The V and J ends lost 1 base and 7 bases respectively, with 7 bases between them. Primers used in a second PCR of roughly 6 to 11 cycles were a sample-barcoded 5' primer and a J-beta primer mix. From the 5' RACE reads, TCRdb called clonotypes with MiXCR, one entry per CDR3 protein. The sample consists of about 1.4 million distinct CDR3 sequences, around 59% of them appearing once. The sample is drawn from a study of blood T cells in healthy people across ages. Study at large: Template switching recovered approximately one barcoded beta molecule for every two T cells.

This receptor was taken from a man between 18 and 35 years old in good health. The specimen sequenced was blood. V is TRBV7-7 and J is TRBJ2-2, with no clear D. The DNA for the CDR3 is TGTGCCAGCAGCTTAGGGCCGGACGGGGAGCTGTTTTTT. Protein sequence: CASSLGPDGELFF.